A single sample gave rise to the 31 T cell receptor beta chains below, sequenced in a study of control samples from healthy donors and cancer patients. Some clones are missing from TCRdb's copy, which holds only in-frame ones; the method was immunoSEQ multiplex PCR. The profile covers around 130,000 clones, with around 89% appearing a single time and about 40% taken by the ten largest. Sequencing used blood. The source of these receptors is a man between 45 and 60 years old in good health.

CDR3 in DNA: TGCGCCAGCAGTCTAGGGACCCCAAACTATGGCTACACCTTC. Its translation is CASSLGTPNYGYTF. The V and J genes are TRBV5-1 and TRBJ1-2, with D tentatively TRBD1 (5 bases). Germline CDR1 SGHRS, CDR2 YFSETQ. V dropped 5 bases and J dropped 2 bases, with 13 bases sitting between them. CDR3 length equals 14 residues.

The chain uses TRBV9 and TRBJ2-3, with TRBD2 identical over 7 bases. This CDR3 is built from 15 residues. J lost 0 bases, V lost 4 bases, and 5 bases had no gene match. Per the germline V gene, CDR1 is SGDLS and CDR2 is YYNGEE. The CDR3 spells CASSSVAGSTDTQYF. In DNA, the CDR3 is TGTGCCAGCAGCTCTGTAGCGGGTAGCACAGATACGCAGTATTTT.

V gene TRBV3-1 (or the pseudogene TRBV3-2) combines with J gene TRBJ2-2; D is undetermined. CDR3 size: 12 residues. The ends were cut back, 3 bases at V and 5 bases at J, with 4 bases in the middle. Germline V lookup: CDR1 LGHDT, CDR2 YNNKEL (reference sequence). This CDR3 reads CASSQGTGELFF. The CDR3 DNA is TGTGCCAGCAGCCAGGGGACCGGGGAGCTGTTTTTT.

This clone was counted a single time. The chain uses TRBV2 and TRBJ1-6, with 7 bases matching TRBD1. Trimming at V came to 5 bases and at J to 10 bases, leaving 8 bases not matched to a gene. The V gene's germline CDR1 is SNHLY and CDR2 FYNNEI. This CDR3 spans 14 amino acids. The CDR3 DNA is TGTGCCAGCAGTTCTGGACAGGTTACCTCACCCCTCCACTTT. This sequence encodes CASSSGQVTSPLHF. Filled out from reference TRBV2 and TRBJ1-6, the complete variable domain reads EPEVTQTPSHQVTQMGQEVILRCVPISNHLYFYWYRQILGQKVEFLVSFYNNEISEKSEIFDDQFSVERPDGSNFTLKIRSTKLEDSAMYFCASSSGQVTSPLHFGNGTRLTVT.

The V and J genes are TRBV12-5 and TRBJ1-2, with D possibly TRBD1 on 5 matching bases. Trimming took 6 bases from V and 3 from J, leaving 17 bases between them. The CDR3 has 15 amino acids. Per germline, CDR1 LGHNT and CDR2 FRNRAP. CDR3 coding DNA: TGTGCTAGTGGGGTTGACGGGGCCTATCACTATGGCTACACCTTC. Its translation: CASGVDGAYHYGYTF.

The rearrangement uses TRBV27 and TRBJ2-7; D may be TRBD1 (6 bases). Germline assignment: CDR1 MNHEY and CDR2 SMNVEV (reference sequence). The CDR3 is 16 amino acids. The V end was cut by 5 bases, the J end by 0 bases, with 17 bases between. The CDR3 loop is CASSALGTLDSYEQYF. CDR3 DNA sequence: TGTGCCAGCAGTGCCCTCGGGACATTGGACTCCTACGAGCAGTACTTC.

This chain joins TRBV27 and TRBJ2-7; D is possibly TRBD2 (7 bases). V was clipped by 2 bases and J by 5 bases, with 16 bases between them. The CDR3 spans 15 residues. In germline, CDR1 is MNHEY, CDR2 SMNVEV (reference sequence). CDR3 residues: CASSLRGRGGNEQYF. CDR3 nucleotide sequence: TGTGCCAGCAGTTTAAGGGGCAGGGGAGGGAACGAGCAGTACTTC.

This clone was recorded only once. The rearrangement uses TRBV7-9 and TRBJ1-1; D not resolved. The CDR3 consists of 14 residues. Germline loops: CDR1 SEHNR, CDR2 FQNEAQ (reference sequence). Between the trimmed V and J ends, which lost 5 bases and 1 base, there was a span of 11 bases. CDR3 nucleotide sequence: TGTGCCAGCAGCGAGAACGGCGAGAACACTGAAGCTTTCTTT. It codes for CASSENGENTEAFF.

This chain joins TRBV6-1 and TRBJ2-7; no clear D. This CDR3 is 15 amino acids long. Trimming stripped 2 bases from V and 2 bases from J, with 13 bases between. Germline V lookup: CDR1 MNHNS, CDR2 SASEGT. CDR3 nucleotide sequence: TGTGCCAGCAGTGAACCGGCCTCGCCCACCTACGAGCAGTACTTC. It codes for CASSEPASPTYEQYF.

The V gene is TRBV11-2, the J gene TRBJ1-5, with a tentative D call TRBD1 (5 bases). The germline gives CDR1 SGHAT, CDR2 FQNNGV. V lost 0 bases, J lost 7 bases, and 7 bases lay in between. This CDR3 comprises 13 residues. The CDR3 sequence: CASSLDREQPQHF. The CDR3 region has the DNA TGTGCCAGCAGCTTAGACAGGGAACAGCCCCAGCATTTT.

The rearrangement uses TRBV18 and TRBJ2-7; 8 bases are a match to TRBD1. This CDR3 contains 14 residues. Trimming at V came to 0 bases and at J to 6 bases, leaving 4 bases not matched to a gene. CDR1 is KGHSH and CDR2 is LQKENI in the germline V gene. The CDR3 region is CASSPPDRAVEQYF. The CDR3 region has the DNA TGTGCCAGCTCACCACCGGACAGGGCGGTCGAGCAGTACTTC.

V is TRBV24-1 and J is TRBJ2-3; no definite D call. The germline CDR1 and CDR2 sequences are KGHDR and SFDVKD. V dropped 4 bases and J dropped 5 bases, with 9 bases sitting between them. The CDR3 has 13 residues. CDR3 DNA: TGTGCCACCAGTGAGGCCAGCCGAGATACGCAGTATTTT. Protein sequence: CATSEASRDTQYF.

The chain joins TRBV3-1 (or the pseudogene TRBV3-2) to TRBJ2-7; D uncertain. Germline loops: CDR1 LGHDT, CDR2 YNNKEL (reference sequence). This CDR3 has 14 residues. V shed 0 bases and J shed 4 bases, with 10 bases lying between them. CDR3 in DNA: TGTGCCAGCAGCCAAGAATACAGCTCGTACGAGCAGTACTTC. This gives the protein CASSQEYSSYEQYF.

The genes are TRBV3-1 (or the pseudogene TRBV3-2) and TRBJ1-4, with D uncertain. The germline V gene has CDR1 LGHDT and CDR2 YNNKEL (reference sequence). V was pared by 3 bases and J by 3 bases, with 11 bases between. The CDR3 runs to 15 residues. The CDR3 bases are TGTGCCAGCAGCCAGACGGCTTTGCCTAATGAAAAACTGTTTTTT. Protein: CASSQTALPNEKLFF.

V and J are TRBV5-1 and TRBJ2-3; D is possibly TRBD2 (6 bases). V gave up 3 bases and J gave up 3 bases, with 14 bases separating them. Germline assignment: CDR1 SGHRS and CDR2 YFSETQ. The length of the CDR3 is 15 residues. The CDR3 here is CASSSDPGVTDTQYF. CDR3 bases: TGCGCCAGCAGCTCCGACCCGGGGGTAACAGATACGCAGTATTTT.

The chain employs TRBV3-1 (or the pseudogene TRBV3-2) and TRBJ2-1, with 8 bases identical to TRBD1. This CDR3 is built from 12 residues. Germline CDR1 and CDR2: LGHDT and YNNKEL (reference sequence). V was pared by 4 bases and J by 15 bases, with 8 bases of the junction left unmatched. CDR3: CASSPDRVVGFF. CDR3 bases: TGTGCCAGCAGCCCGGACAGGGTGGTAGGGTTCTTC.

This chain uses TRBV28 with TRBJ2-2; 7 nucleotides agree with TRBD2. The germline V gene encodes CDR1 MDHEN and CDR2 SYDVKM. This CDR3 has 15 amino acids. V shed 3 bases and J 4 bases; nucleotides not matched to a gene: 5. CDR3 region: CASSFVGGGTGELFF. The DNA for the CDR3 is TGTGCCAGCAGTTTCGTTGGGGGGGGCACCGGGGAGCTGTTTTTT.

This chain joins TRBV6-5 and TRBJ1-1; 8 nucleotides agree with TRBD1. The CDR3 runs to 14 residues. Germline CDR1 MNHEY, CDR2 SVGAGI. The J segment lost 8 bases and the V segment lost 2 bases, leaving 7 bases of the junction unmatched. The CDR3 loop is CASSYPGQGGEAFF. The CDR3 nucleotides read TGTGCCAGCAGTTACCCCGGACAGGGTGGGGAAGCTTTCTTT.

The V gene is TRBV9, the J gene TRBJ2-3; TRBD2 aligns across 8 bases. Germline-derived CDR1 and CDR2 are SGDLS and YYNGEE. The CDR3 is 16 amino acids. Losses at the gene ends were 10 bases for V and 2 bases for J; bases not matched to a gene: 15. CDR3 sequence (DNA): TGTGCCTCGAGTTCCGTAGCGGGGCGGAACACAGATACGCAGTATTTT. It is translated as CASSSVAGRNTDTQYF.

This clone occurred many times. The gene calls are TRBV3-1 (or the pseudogene TRBV3-2) and TRBJ1-1; D gene ambiguous. The CDR3 spans 11 residues. Trimming pared 1 base from V and 7 bases from J, leaving 4 bases between. Germline CDR1 LGHDT, CDR2 YNNKEL (reference sequence). CDR3 region: CASSQVDEAFF. The CDR3 region has the DNA TGTGCCAGCAGCCAAGTAGATGAAGCTTTCTTT.

The chain couples TRBV12-3 or TRBV12-4 to TRBJ1-5; D unresolved. Trimming removed 3 bases from V and 6 bases from J, with 9 bases in between. The CDR3 has 13 amino acids. The CDR3 is CASSLGGSQPQHF. The CDR3, as DNA: TGTGCCAGCAGTTTGGGTGGGAGTCAGCCCCAGCATTTT.

This clone was seen only once. This chain links TRBV30 with TRBJ2-1; 9 bases agree with TRBD1. CDR3 size: 15 residues. Unmatched junction bases numbered 12, after V lost 0 bases and J lost 12 bases. The germline V gene encodes CDR1 GTSNPN and CDR2 SVGIG (reference sequence). For the CDR3, the DNA is TGTGCCTGGAGTGTAGGGACAGGGATACCTGATGGGCAGTTCTTC. This sequence encodes CAWSVGTGIPDGQFF.

The chain couples TRBV7-2 to TRBJ2-7; 15 nucleotides agree with TRBD2. V shed 5 bases and J 2 bases; nucleotides not matched to a gene: 1. In germline, CDR1 is SGHTA, CDR2 FQGNSA. The length of the CDR3 is 15 residues. CDR3 bases: TGTGCCAGCAGCCGGACTAGCGGGGGGGCCTACGAGCAGTACTTC. Encoded protein: CASSRTSGGAYEQYF. Supplemented by reference TRBV7-2 and TRBJ2-7, the full variable domain reads GAGVSQSPSNKVTEKGKDVELRCDPISGHTALYWYRQSLGQGLEFLIYFQGNSAPDKSGLPSDRFSAERTGGSVSTLTIQRTQQEDSAVYLCASSRTSGGAYEQYFGPGTRLTVT.

The V call is TRBV5-1, the J call TRBJ2-5; 13 bases are a match to TRBD2. Germline CDR1 and CDR2: SGHRS and YFSETQ. The CDR3 runs to 16 residues. Trimming cost V 6 bases and J 5 bases; bases outside gene matches: 10. CDR3 sequence reads: CASTMGLAGTGETQYF. CDR3 nucleotides: TGCGCCAGCACCATGGGACTAGCGGGGACAGGGGAGACCCAGTACTTC. The whole variable domain, remainder taken from reference TRBV5-1 and TRBJ2-5, is KAGVTQTPRYLIKTRGQQVTLSCSPISGHRSVSWYQQTPGQGLQFLFEYFSETQRNKGNFPGRFSGRQFSNSRSEMNVSTLELGDSALYLCASTMGLAGTGETQYFGPGTRLLVL.

The rearrangement uses TRBV27 and TRBJ2-2; no clear D gene. V was cut by 7 bases and J by 6 bases, with 12 bases left in between. Germline V lookup: CDR1 MNHEY, CDR2 SMNVEV (reference sequence). The CDR3 loop spans 13 amino acids. The CDR3 DNA reads as TGTGCCAGCACTCCTACTGGGGCCGGGGAGCTGTTTTTT. This gives the protein CASTPTGAGELFF.

V gene TRBV4-3 combines with J gene TRBJ2-2; 10 bases line up with TRBD1. This CDR3 contains 16 residues. The V segment lost 3 bases and the J segment 1 base; nucleotides outside the gene matches: 2. The germline CDR1 and CDR2 sequences are LGHNA and YSLEER. The CDR3 DNA reads TGCGCCAGCAGCCATGACAGGGGGCGGAACACCGGGGAGCTGTTTTTT. Amino acid sequence: CASSHDRGRNTGELFF.

The chain employs TRBV30 and TRBJ1-1; perhaps TRBD1 as D (5 bases). There are 15 residues in the CDR3. Germline V gene lookup returns CDR1 GTSNPN and CDR2 SVGIG (reference sequence). Trimming took off 5 bases at V and 3 bases at J, with 19 bases between the two ends. DNA for the CDR3: TGTGCCTGGGCGAGATGGGGCATGGGGGACACTGAAGCTTTCTTT. Its translation: CAWARWGMGDTEAFF. Drawing the rest from reference TRBV30 and TRBJ1-1, the complete variable domain is SQTIHQWPATLVQPVGSPLSLECTVEGTSNPNLYWYRQAAGRGLQLLFYSVGIGQISSEVPQNLSASRPQDRQFILSSKKLLLSDSGFYLCAWARWGMGDTEAFFGQGTRLTVV.

This chain joins TRBV4-1 and TRBJ2-5; no definite D call. Trimming took 0 bases from V and 3 from J, leaving 8 bases between them. CDR3 length: 14 residues. The V gene's germline CDR1 is MGHRA and CDR2 YSYEKL. The CDR3 DNA reads TGCGCCAGCAGCCAAGATATAAGGGAAGAGACCCAGTACTTC. This translates into CASSQDIREETQYF.

This chain uses TRBV19 with TRBJ1-2; D is perhaps TRBD1 (5 bases). CDR1 is LNHDA, CDR2 SQIVND, per germline (reference sequence). V dropped 4 bases and J dropped 1 base, with 13 bases sitting between them. CDR3 length: 15 residues. The CDR3 DNA follows: TGTGCCAGTAGTACCCGACAGACTGTTAACTATGGCTACACCTTC. Encoded protein: CASSTRQTVNYGYTF. Variable domain in full (rest from reference TRBV19 and TRBJ1-2): DGGITQSPKYLFRKEGQNVTLSCEQNLNHDAMYWYRQDPGQGLRLIYYSQIVNDFQKGDIAEGYSVSREKKESFPLTVTSAQKNPTAFYLCASSTRQTVNYGYTFGSGTRLTVV.

This sequence joins TRBV7-2 and TRBJ2-5; TRBD1 is a possible D gene (5 bases). Germline CDR1 SGHTA, CDR2 FQGNSA. This CDR3 is built from 14 residues. The ends were cut back, 0 bases at V and 5 bases at J, with 10 bases in the middle. The CDR3 DNA is TGTGCCAGCAGCTTAGCCAGGGCTAGGGAGACCCAGTACTTC. Encoded protein: CASSLARARETQYF.

The chain joins TRBV11-3 to TRBJ1-6; D unclear. V was trimmed by 2 bases and J by 8 bases, leaving 7 bases between them. Germline CDR1 is SGHNT and CDR2 is YENEEA. The CDR3 consists of 13 residues. Here the CDR3 reads CASSLRRDSPLHF. CDR3 DNA sequence: TGTGCCAGCAGCTTACGACGGGATTCACCCCTCCACTTT.